This T cell receptor beta chain was captured in a study of regulatory T cells in long-lasting Graves disease. Library construction for TCR beta used iRepertoire HTBI primers and Arm-PCR of CDR3 regions. In TCRdb, the multiplex PCR reads were re-called with MiXCR into one record per CDR3 protein. Among 510,000 or so distinct CDR3 sequences listed, more than 10% were seen once. This CDR3 has 13 residues. The germline V and J ends were trimmed by 1 base and 8 bases, with 6 bases remaining between them. CDR1 and CDR2 (germline): MNHNS, SASEGT. Time point denoted: newly diagnosed GD, antithyroid drugs for less than 3 months. PBMC-extracted RNA yielded the TCR library. A further study also used this sample, focusing on T cells in Graves' hyperthyroidism and ophthalmopathy.

The starting material was peripheral blood mononuclear cells (PBMCs), obtained at new diagnosis, from a patient treated with antithyroid drugs. This chain links TRBV6-1 with TRBJ1-6, with D possibly TRBD1 on 5 matching bases. The origin of this receptor is a woman in her twenties or thirties with Graves disease. The CDR3 is CASSEEGHSPLHF. CDR3 coding DNA: TGTGCCAGCAGTGAAGAGGGGCATTCACCCCTCCACTTT.